These 14 T cell receptor beta chains were sequenced from one sample in a study of Tregs in tolerant kidney transplant recipients (dated by TCRdb to 2018 to 2020). Libraries were constructed by the immunoSEQ multiplex PCR assay. The table was pulled from immuneACCESS by TCRdb, which kept in-frame rearrangements only. Such tables lose some clones; where checked, under half of the loss comes from unresolved V genes, and the rest has no known cause. The sample's table lists a count of approximately 50,000 clones. About 0.83% of the sample is in the top ten clones. According to the study, the label for this sample's time point signals: blood sample drawn before combined kidney and bone marrow transplant. Source: CD4+ T cells from blood, taken before the transplant. These receptors all stem from a human donor who received a combined kidney and bone marrow transplant.

The CDR3 loop is CASSPQAGPGDTQYF. The covered CDR3 bases are TGTGCCAGTAGTCCCCAGGCAGGGCCGGGAGATACG. The J gene is TRBJ2-3, the V gene TRBV19, with D maybe TRBD1 (5 bases). Sequencing ends 3 residues short of the CDR3 end; the germline J gene provides the rest. This CDR3 region has 15 residues. Trimming cost V 5 bases and J 5 bases, with 17 bases left between them. Germline values: CDR1 LNHDA, CDR2 SQIVND (reference sequence).

Worth noting for this clone: The read gets to within 3 residues of the CDR3 end, and the germline J gene fills in the rest. V is TRBV5-1 and J is TRBJ1-1; tentative D call: TRBD1 (5 bases). Germline V CDR1 and CDR2: SGHRS, YFSETQ. The V end lost 1 base, the J end lost 0 bases, and 16 bases lay between the germline ends. The CDR3 extends over 17 amino acids. CDR3 region: CASSLSPGLVMNTEAFF. The DNA read from the CDR3 is TGCGCCAGCAGCTTGAGTCCAGGGCTTGTCATGAACACTGAA.

For this clone: From the germline J gene comes the end of the CDR3, since the read stops 3 residues before it. The chain joins TRBV19 to TRBJ1-2, with D perhaps matching TRBD1 (6 bases). From germline, CDR1 is LNHDA and CDR2 SQIVND (reference sequence). The CDR3 is made up of 18 amino acids. The V end was cut by 1 base, the J end by 0 bases, with 18 bases between. CDR3 region: CASSIGYSGVTPNYGYTF. Incomplete CDR3 DNA: TGTGCCAGTAGTATAGGGTACTCAGGGGTGACTCCTAACTATGGC.

Comments on this clone: The read stops 3 residues short of the end of the CDR3; the missing end is completed from the germline J gene. The chain has TRBV19 and TRBJ2-3; D is possibly TRBD1 (6 bases). V was trimmed by 6 bases and J by 2 bases, leaving 12 bases between them. The germline gives CDR1 LNHDA, CDR2 SQIVND (reference sequence). The CDR3 runs 14 residues. The CDR3 DNA, read in part, is TGTGCCAGTAGGCTGACAGGCACCACAGATACG. This encodes CASRLTGTTDT. The whole CDR3 sequence reads CASRLTGTTDTQYF.

Concerning this clone: The read ends 3 residues early relative to the CDR3; the germline J gene fills the gap. The chain recombines TRBV5-6 with TRBJ2-7; unclear D gene. The CDR3 extends over 15 amino acids. Trimming removed 4 bases from V and 6 bases from J, with 20 bases in between. Germline lookup yields CDR1 SGHDT and CDR2 YYEEEE. The CDR3 reads CASSLKPQATLEQYF. The sequenced CDR3 bases are TGTGCCAGCAGCCTCAAGCCCCAGGCAACTCTCGAG.

As to this clone: The CDR3 is cut off 3 residues early in the read; its end comes from the germline J gene. The J gene is TRBJ2-7, the V gene TRBV19, with TRBD1 as a possible D gene (5 bases). CDR1 LNHDA and CDR2 SQIVND come from the germline V gene (reference sequence). The V end was cut by 5 bases, the J end by 6 bases, with 17 bases between. CDR3 length: 14 amino acids. The CDR3 loop is CASSPQGIKGEQYF. The CDR3 bases that were read are TGTGCCAGTAGTCCCCAGGGAATAAAAGGCGAG. The full variable domain, its missing parts supplied by reference TRBV19 and TRBJ2-7, is DGGITQSPKYLFRKEGQNVTLSCEQNLNHDAMYWYRQDPGQGLRLIYYSQIVNDFQKGDIAEGYSVSREKKESFPLTVTSAQKNPTAFYLCASSPQGIKGEQYFGPGTRLTVT.

Regarding this clone: The read falls 3 residues short of the CDR3 end, and the missing part is taken from the germline J gene. The chain links TRBV6-2 or TRBV6-3 to TRBJ1-1; 8 nucleotides line up with TRBD1. Germline CDR1 and CDR2: MNHEY and SVGEGT. After removal of 6 bases from V and 0 bases from J, the junction contained 9 bases not matched to a gene. The CDR3 contains 16 residues. CDR3 bases read: TGTGCCAGCAGGATACCAGGGGGCGGAATGAACACTGAA. Amino acids: CASRIPGGGMNTE. The CDR3 in its entirety is CASRIPGGGMNTEAFF.

On this clone itself: Coverage ceases 3 residues before the CDR3 finishes, and the germline J gene fills in the end. The J gene is TRBJ1-1, the V gene TRBV7-2, with 8 bases that match TRBD1. The CDR3 length is 13 residues. CDR1 is SGHTA and CDR2 is FQGNSA in the germline V gene. V trimming: 5 bases; J trimming: 5 bases; junction bases outside the gene matches: 4. Here the CDR3 reads CASSARQGTEAFF. The CDR3 DNA, read in part, is TGTGCCAGCAGCGCCCGACAGGGGACTGAA.

About this clone: The read terminates 3 residues ahead of where the CDR3 ends, so the germline J gene completes it. The chain carries TRBV18 and TRBJ1-6, with D uncertain. Germline V gene lookup returns CDR1 KGHSH and CDR2 LQKENI. CDR3 length: 15 amino acids. Trimming removed 3 bases at V and 7 bases at J, with 13 bases between. The CDR3 loop is CASSPLAGSNSPLHF. The sequenced CDR3 bases are TGTGCCAGCTCACCCTTGGCGGGGTCAAATTCACCC.

The CDR3 bases that were read are TGTGCCAGCAGCTCGACAGGGTGGGAGACC. This codes for CASSSTGWET. The whole CDR3 region reads CASSSTGWETQYF. The chain combines TRBV7-2 with TRBJ2-5; 7 nucleotides align to TRBD1. The read falls 3 residues short of the CDR3 end, and the missing part is taken from the germline J gene. The CDR3 has 13 residues. Germline trimming cut 4 bases from V and 5 bases from J; bases unmatched to any gene: 4. Germline-derived CDR1 and CDR2 are SGHTA and FQGNSA.

Concerning this clone itself: The sequenced fragment ends 3 residues before the CDR3 boundary, so the rest is inferred from the germline J gene. The rearrangement uses TRBV2 and TRBJ2-7, with 8 nucleotides matching TRBD1. The CDR3 is 13 residues long. V shed 1 base, J shed 6 bases, and the junction held 2 bases outside the gene matches. Germline CDR1 and CDR2: SNHLY and FYNNEI. The CDR3 bases that were read are TGTGCCAGCAGTGAAGGGACAGGGACCGAG. It specifies CASSEGTGTE. The whole CDR3 sequence is CASSEGTGTEQYF.

Details on this clone: Sequencing ends 3 residues short of the CDR3 end; the germline J gene provides the rest. J is TRBJ2-3 and V is TRBV29-1, with a weak D call TRBD2 (6 bases). This CDR3 contains 12 residues. Germline CDR1 SQVTM, CDR2 ANQGSEA. V dropped 1 base and J dropped 6 bases, with 8 bases sitting between them. CDR3 DNA, as far as it was read: TGCAGCGTTGAAGGGGGGGAGGATACG. Its translation is CSVEGGEDT. The whole CDR3 reads CSVEGGEDTQYF.

Details on this clone: The CDR3 end falls 3 residues outside the read, so it is completed with the germline J gene. V and J are TRBV19 and TRBJ2-5; 13 bases fit TRBD2. The CDR3 runs to 15 residues. The trim removed 5 bases at V and 3 bases at J, leaving 3 bases unmatched. CDR1 is LNHDA and CDR2 is SQIVND in the germline V gene (reference sequence). The CDR3 loop is CASSSTSGREETQYF. CDR3 bases read: TGTGCCAGTAGTTCCACTAGCGGGAGGGAAGAGACC.

Concerning this clone itself: With the read ending 3 residues before the CDR3 end, the germline J gene is used to fill in that end. The chain links TRBV4-1 to TRBJ1-6; D gene unclear. V was shortened by 2 bases and J by 7 bases, with 12 bases between the two germline ends. The CDR3 sequence is 15 residues long. Germline lookup yields CDR1 MGHRA and CDR2 YSYEKL. CDR3 region: CASSQTPVGNSPLHF. The DNA read from the CDR3 is TGCGCCAGCAGCCAAACCCCCGTAGGGAATTCACCC.